This T cell receptor beta chain was documented in a study of lymphopenia after photon versus proton radiotherapy. Study-wide findings and caveats: Post-nadir diversity loss with photons came from oligoclonal expansion, particularly CD8+ Temra cells. Photon-treated patients lost naive T cells and TCR diversity; proton-treated stayed stable.

Deletions cut 2 bases from V and 8 bases from J, with 10 bases between. This CDR3 comprises 13 residues. Germline V gives CDR1 KGHSH, CDR2 LQKENI. Here immunoSEQ multiplex PCR was the method, and the copy in TCRdb shows in-frame clones only, minus some. The sample lists roughly 15,000 clones, approximately 90% occurring once. Regarding this clone: What it binds is not known.

Sample: peripheral blood, taken from a patient treated with proton-based radiotherapy. The chain couples TRBV18 to TRBJ2-1; no reliable D call. The origin of this receptor is a man between 65 and 80 years old with pancreatic cancer. The CDR3 protein is CASSPSLGDEQFF. The DNA for the CDR3 is TGTGCCAGCTCACCAAGCTTGGGTGATGAGCAGTTCTTC.